This entry concerns a single TCR beta chain. Antigen: not known. Excluded were patients having autoimmune disease history or systemic immunosuppression. These data are taken from a study of OX40 agonist ivuxolimab in advanced cancers. Overall study: Patients' therapy was ivuxolimab, an antibody that acts as an agonist of OX40 (CD134). Patients with prior anti-PD-1, anti-PD-L1 or anti-CTLA-4 therapy were eligible; roughly 40% had some. The study's findings and limits: Determination of antigen specificity was not performed for the expanded peripheral T cells.

Sequencing was performed with immunoSEQ multiplex PCR; in TCRdb, only in-frame clones are kept and a portion is missing. The sample yields around 35,000 clones, less than 90% seen once. The ends were cut back, 9 bases at V and 0 bases at J, with 10 bases in the middle. The CDR3 is made up of 13 amino acids. Germline V gives CDR1 LNHDA, CDR2 SQIVND (reference sequence). The source material was CD4+ or CD8+ T cells sorted from blood, sampled in a trial of the OX40 agonist ivuxolimab. The chain employs TRBV19 and TRBJ2-3, with D perhaps TRBD2 (6 bases). The TCR was taken from an adult with an advanced solid tumor such as melanoma, head and neck, liver or kidney cancer. The CDR3 region is CASRSGSTDTQYF. CDR3 nucleotide sequence: TGTGCCAGCCGGAGCGGGAGCACAGATACGCAGTATTTT.